This paragraph reports one T cell receptor (beta chain). V was pared by 4 bases and J by 6 bases, with 23 bases between. This CDR3 has 16 amino acids. CDR1 and CDR2 (germline): SGHKS, YYEKEE (reference sequence). TCR beta VDJ combinations and CDR3 sequences were profiled from genomic DNA. TCRdb reprocessed the reads with MiXCR, giving one entry per CDR3 protein. The sample shows approximately 95,000 distinct CDR3 sequences, around two thirds of them seen only once. The data stem from a study of CD8+CD57+ T cells in acquired aplastic anemia. Patients included in sequencing had previously demonstrated CD8+CD57+ cell expansion by flow cytometry.

The source of this sequence is a human donor with aplastic anemia. The material sequenced was sorted CD4+, CD8+, or CD8+CD57+ T cells (not recorded which) from PBMCs. The genes are TRBV5-5 and TRBJ2-7; a possible D gene is TRBD2 (6 bases). The CDR3 DNA reads TGTGCCAGCAGCGCAGCCGGTAGCGGAGCCCTCCTCGAGCAGTACTTC. Its translation is CASSAAGSGALLEQYF.